This T cell receptor (beta chain) is drawn from a study of T cell responses to AZD1222 COVID-19 vaccine. V was pared by 3 bases and J by 9 bases, with 12 bases between. Germline V lookup: CDR1 DFQATT, CDR2 SNEGSKA (reference sequence). The CDR3 has 11 amino acids. Study outcomes and limitations: Two doses of AZD1222 preceded a rise in Spike-specific TCR breadth and depth.

Of note for this clone: What it binds is not known.

TCRdb's table, derived via immunoSEQ multiplex PCR, lists solely in-frame clones and lacks some. Among fewer than 150,000 clones listed, under 90% were seen once. The sample was peripheral blood, taken 28 days after the second AZD1222 dose. The chain combines TRBV20-1 with TRBJ2-7, with D unclear. The sequence was obtained from an adult who received the AZD1222 COVID-19 vaccine. CDR3 sequence reads: CSASDREWQYF. The CDR3 nucleotides read TGCAGTGCTAGTGATAGAGAGTGGCAGTACTTC.